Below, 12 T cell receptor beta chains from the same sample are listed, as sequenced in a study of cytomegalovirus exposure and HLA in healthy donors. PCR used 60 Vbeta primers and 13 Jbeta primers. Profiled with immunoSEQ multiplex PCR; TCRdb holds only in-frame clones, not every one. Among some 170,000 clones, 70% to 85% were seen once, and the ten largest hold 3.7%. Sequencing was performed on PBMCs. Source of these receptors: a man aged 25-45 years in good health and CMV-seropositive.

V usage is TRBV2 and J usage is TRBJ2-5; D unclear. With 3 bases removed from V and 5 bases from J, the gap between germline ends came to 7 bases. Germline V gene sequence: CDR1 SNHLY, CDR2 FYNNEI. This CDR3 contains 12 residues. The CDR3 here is CASSDVGETQYF. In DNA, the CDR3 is TGTGCCAGCAGTGATGTCGGGGAGACCCAGTACTTC.

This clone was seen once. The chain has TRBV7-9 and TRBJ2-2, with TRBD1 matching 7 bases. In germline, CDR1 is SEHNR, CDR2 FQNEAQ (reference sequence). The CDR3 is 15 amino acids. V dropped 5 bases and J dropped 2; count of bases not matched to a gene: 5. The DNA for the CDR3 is TGTGCCAGCAGCCTAACAGGGGATAACACCGGGGAGCTGTTTTTT. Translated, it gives CASSLTGDNTGELFF.

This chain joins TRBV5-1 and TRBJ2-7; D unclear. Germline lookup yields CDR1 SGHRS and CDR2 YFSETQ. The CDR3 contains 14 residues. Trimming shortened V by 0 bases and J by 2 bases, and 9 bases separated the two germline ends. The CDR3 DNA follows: TGCGCCAGCAGCTTGGCGGCTACAGCCTACGAGCAGTACTTC. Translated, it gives CASSLAATAYEQYF. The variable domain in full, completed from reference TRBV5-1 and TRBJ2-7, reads KAGVTQTPRYLIKTRGQQVTLSCSPISGHRSVSWYQQTPGQGLQFLFEYFSETQRNKGNFPGRFSGRQFSNSRSEMNVSTLELGDSALYLCASSLAATAYEQYFGPGTRLTVT.

The CDR3 DNA sequence: TGTGCCAGCAGGGCACCAGGACAGGGTAATAATTCACCCCTCCACTTT. It yields the protein CASRAPGQGNNSPLHF. The genes are TRBV28 and TRBJ1-6; 8 positions match TRBD1. The germline V gene encodes CDR1 MDHEN and CDR2 SYDVKM. The ends lost 6 bases at V and 5 bases at J; junction bases unmatched: 9. The CDR3 runs 16 residues.

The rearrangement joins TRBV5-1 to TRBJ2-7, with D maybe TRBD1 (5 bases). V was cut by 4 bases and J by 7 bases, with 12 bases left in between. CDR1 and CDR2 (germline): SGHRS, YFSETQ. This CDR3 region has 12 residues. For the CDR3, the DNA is TGCGCCAGCAGCCTGGTGGGGCGGGAGCAGTACTTC. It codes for CASSLVGREQYF.

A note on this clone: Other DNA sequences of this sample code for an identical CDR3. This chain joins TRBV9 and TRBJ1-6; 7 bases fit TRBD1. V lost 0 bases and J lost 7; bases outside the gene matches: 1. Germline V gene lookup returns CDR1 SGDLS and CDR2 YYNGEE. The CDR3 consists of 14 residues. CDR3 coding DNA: TGTGCCAGCAGCGTAGAACAGGGGAATTCACCCCTCCACTTT. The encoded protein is CASSVEQGNSPLHF.

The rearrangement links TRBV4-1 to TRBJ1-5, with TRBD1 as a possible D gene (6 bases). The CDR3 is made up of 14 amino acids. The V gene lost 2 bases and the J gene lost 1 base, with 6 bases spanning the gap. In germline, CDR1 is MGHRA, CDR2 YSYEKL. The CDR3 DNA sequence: TGCGCCAGCAGCCAACAGGGGAGCAATCAGCCCCAGCATTTT. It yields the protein CASSQQGSNQPQHF.

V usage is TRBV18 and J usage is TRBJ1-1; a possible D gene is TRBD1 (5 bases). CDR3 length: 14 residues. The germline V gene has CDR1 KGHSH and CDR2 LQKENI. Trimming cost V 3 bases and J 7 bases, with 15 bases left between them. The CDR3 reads CASSPDAGGGEAFF. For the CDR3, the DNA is TGTGCCAGCTCACCGGACGCTGGGGGGGGTGAAGCTTTCTTT.

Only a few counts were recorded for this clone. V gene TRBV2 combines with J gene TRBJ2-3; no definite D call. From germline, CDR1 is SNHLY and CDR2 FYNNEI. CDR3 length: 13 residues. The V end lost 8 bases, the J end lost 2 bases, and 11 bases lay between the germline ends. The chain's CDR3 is CASLAEYTDTQYF. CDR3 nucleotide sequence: TGTGCCAGCTTGGCGGAGTACACAGATACGCAGTATTTT.

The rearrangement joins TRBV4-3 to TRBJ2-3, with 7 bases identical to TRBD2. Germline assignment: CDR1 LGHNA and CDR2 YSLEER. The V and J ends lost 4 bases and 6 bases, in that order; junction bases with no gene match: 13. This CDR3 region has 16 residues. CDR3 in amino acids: CASSPLVGGGHDTQYF. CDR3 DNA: TGCGCCAGCAGCCCTTTAGTTGGCGGGGGTCATGATACGCAGTATTTT.

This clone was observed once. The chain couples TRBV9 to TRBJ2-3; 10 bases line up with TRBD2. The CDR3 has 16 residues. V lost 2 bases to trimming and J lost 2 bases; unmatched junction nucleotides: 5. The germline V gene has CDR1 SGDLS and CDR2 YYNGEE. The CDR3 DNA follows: TGTGCCAGCAGCGTGATAGCGGGGGGCCCCACAGATACGCAGTATTTT. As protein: CASSVIAGGPTDTQYF.

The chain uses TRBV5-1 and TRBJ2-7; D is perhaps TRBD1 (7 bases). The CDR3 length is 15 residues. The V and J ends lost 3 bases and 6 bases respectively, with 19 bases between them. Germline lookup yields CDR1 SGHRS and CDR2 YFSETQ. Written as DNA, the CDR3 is TGCGCCAGCAGCTCCCAAACAGGGGAGGTTGGCGAGCAGTACTTC. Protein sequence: CASSSQTGEVGEQYF.